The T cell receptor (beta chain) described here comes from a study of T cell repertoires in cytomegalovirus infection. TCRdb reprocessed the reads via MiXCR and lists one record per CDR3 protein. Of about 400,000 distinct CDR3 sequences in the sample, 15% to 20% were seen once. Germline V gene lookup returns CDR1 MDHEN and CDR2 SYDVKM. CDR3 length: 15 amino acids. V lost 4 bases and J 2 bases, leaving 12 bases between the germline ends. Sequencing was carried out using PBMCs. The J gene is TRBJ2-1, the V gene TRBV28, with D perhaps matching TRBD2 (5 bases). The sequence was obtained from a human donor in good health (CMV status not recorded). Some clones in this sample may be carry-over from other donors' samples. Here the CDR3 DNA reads TGTGCCAGCAGTTCCCTTACGGGGACCTACAATGAGCAGTTCTTC. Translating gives CASSSLTGTYNEQFF.